This TCR beta chain was identified during a study of shared clonotypes between healthy human individuals. Deep-level settings were used for running the assay. The data were produced by immunoSEQ multiplex PCR, yet TCRdb's version contains in-frame clones alone and is incomplete. The sample holds 1.5 million to 1.9 million clones, 98% seen once. All the donors were Caucasian adults who lived in Nashville, Tennessee. CD4+ cells yielded CD45RA+ naive and CD45RA-negative memory subsets. General study points: Rarefaction indicated that sorted-subset sequencing remained incomplete although depth was large.

For this clone: The antigen remains undetermined.

This receptor was obtained from a man between 25 and 39 years old in good health. Sequencing was done on a sample of naive CD4+ T cells sorted from blood. Subset reported: CD45RA+ positively selected.

Written as DNA, the CDR3 is TGTGCCAGCGGGGATTGGCTTTATGGCTACACCTTC. Translating gives CASGDWLYGYTF. The rearrangement joins TRBV7-9 to TRBJ1-2; D remains unclear. The CDR3 spans 12 residues. The germline gives CDR1 SEHNR, CDR2 FQNEAQ (reference sequence). V was cut by 8 bases and J by 5 bases, with 12 bases left in between.